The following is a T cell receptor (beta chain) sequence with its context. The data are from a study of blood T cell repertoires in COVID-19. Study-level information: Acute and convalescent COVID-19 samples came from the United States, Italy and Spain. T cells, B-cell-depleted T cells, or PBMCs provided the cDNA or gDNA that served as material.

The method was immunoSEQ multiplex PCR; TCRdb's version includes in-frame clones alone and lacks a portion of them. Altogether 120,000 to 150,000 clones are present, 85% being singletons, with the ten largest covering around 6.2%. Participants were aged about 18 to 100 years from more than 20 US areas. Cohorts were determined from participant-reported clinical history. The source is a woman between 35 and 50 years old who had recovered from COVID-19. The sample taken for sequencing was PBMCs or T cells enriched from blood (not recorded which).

In nucleotides, the CDR3 is TGTGCCAGCAGTGTCGGGACTGAAGCTTTCTTT. It codes for CASSVGTEAFF. The rearrangement joins TRBV2 to TRBJ1-1, with D unresolved. The CDR3 is made up of 11 amino acids. The V end lost 4 bases, the J end lost 5 bases, and 5 bases lay between the germline ends. CDR1 is SNHLY and CDR2 is FYNNEI in the germline V gene.